The 15 T cell receptor beta chains given below trace back to one sample, sequenced in a study of shared clonotypes between healthy human individuals. Sequencing used immunoSEQ multiplex PCR; TCRdb keeps in-frame clones, though not all of them. The data show approximately 2.5 million clones, 80% to 95% seen once. Sample: naive CD4+ T cells from PBMCs. Specified subset: CD45RA+ positively selected. All receptors derive from a man in his late teens or twenties in good health. Some clones in this sample may be carry-over from other donors' samples.

The chain has TRBV11-2 and TRBJ1-1, with D possibly being TRBD1 (6 bases). Trimming took off 3 bases at V and 4 bases at J, with 12 bases between the two ends. This CDR3 has 14 amino acids. Looked up from germline, CDR1 is SGHAT and CDR2 is FQNNGV. CDR3 amino acids: CASSFPGQGTEAFF. DNA of the CDR3: TGTGCCAGCAGCTTCCCGGGACAAGGCACTGAAGCTTTCTTT.

This clone was found once. The chain has TRBV6-1 and TRBJ2-3; D gene uncertain. This CDR3 has 12 amino acids. Looked up from germline, CDR1 is MNHNS and CDR2 is SASEGT. The V end lost 1 base, the J end lost 3 bases, and 2 bases lay between the germline ends. As DNA, the CDR3 is TGTGCCAGCAGTGAAGAAACAGATACGCAGTATTTT. This translates into CASSEETDTQYF.

The chain employs TRBV29-1 and TRBJ2-7, with D perhaps TRBD1 or TRBD2 (6 bases each). V lost 0 bases and J lost 2, with 14 bases in between. The CDR3 runs 15 residues. Germline V gene sequence: CDR1 SQVTM, CDR2 ANQGSEA. The CDR3 sequence is CSVEDDLRGAYEQYF. CDR3 DNA sequence: TGCAGCGTTGAAGACGATCTTAGGGGGGCCTACGAGCAGTACTTC.

This chain links TRBV11-1 with TRBJ2-2, with D perhaps TRBD2 (6 bases). Germline V CDR1 and CDR2: SGHAT, FQDESV (reference sequence). The V end was cut by 1 base, the J end by 1 base, with 10 bases between. The CDR3 loop spans 16 amino acids. CDR3 loop: CASSLVGSGNTGELFF. For the CDR3, the DNA is TGTGCCAGCAGCTTAGTGGGTAGCGGGAACACCGGGGAGCTGTTTTTT.

J is TRBJ2-7 and V is TRBV19; 7 bases agree with TRBD2. The ends lost 1 base at V and 2 bases at J; junction bases unmatched: 5. The CDR3 has 15 amino acids. CDR1 and CDR2 from the germline V gene are LNHDA and SQIVND (reference sequence). CDR3 coding DNA: TGTGCCAGTAGTATAGGACTAGCAGCTACCTACGAGCAGTACTTC. This gives the protein CASSIGLAATYEQYF.

This chain uses TRBV4-2 with TRBJ2-7; D possibly corresponds to TRBD1 (6 bases). CDR3 length: 15 amino acids. V lost 1 base, J lost 7 bases, and 17 bases lay in between. CDR1 LGHNA and CDR2 YNFKEQ come from the germline V gene. The DNA for the CDR3 is TGTGCCAGCAGCCAAGGGGGCCAGGGGCTTAAGGAGCAGTACTTC. Translation gives CASSQGGQGLKEQYF.

The CDR3 nucleotides are TGTGCCAGCAGTAACACAGTGACAGGGGACTACGAGCAGTACTTC. Its protein product is CASSNTVTGDYEQYF. The rearrangement uses TRBV6-6 and TRBJ2-7, with TRBD1 identical over 8 bases. The CDR3 contains 15 residues. Trimming took 5 bases from V and 3 from J; bases not matched to a gene: 9. The germline gives CDR1 MNHNY, CDR2 SVGAGI (reference sequence).

The rearrangement joins TRBV19 to TRBJ2-7; D possibly corresponds to TRBD1 (6 bases). V lost 9 bases, J lost 0 bases, and 15 bases lay in between. The CDR3 spans 14 residues. Germline values: CDR1 LNHDA, CDR2 SQIVND (reference sequence). The CDR3 DNA sequence: TGTGCCAGCACAGGGACGTCAAGCTCCTACGAGCAGTACTTC. This encodes CASTGTSSSYEQYF.

This CDR3 is CASVPGLGTLTNEKLFF. The CDR3 region has the DNA TGTGCCAGCGTCCCGGGTCTCGGGACCCTAACTAATGAAAAACTGTTTTTT. This chain uses TRBV28 with TRBJ1-4, with TRBD1 as a possible D gene (5 bases). V lost 8 bases to trimming and J lost 1 base, with 20 bases between them. Germline V gene sequence: CDR1 MDHEN, CDR2 SYDVKM. CDR3 length: 17 residues.

The gene calls are TRBV2 and TRBJ1-3; TRBD1 agrees at 7 bases. After removal of 5 bases from V and 0 bases from J, the junction contained 7 bases not matched to a gene. This CDR3 has 16 residues. Per germline, CDR1 SNHLY and CDR2 FYNNEI. The CDR3 bases are TGTGCCAGCAGTCAACGGGACAGCGGCTCTGGAAACACCATATATTTT. The encoded protein is CASSQRDSGSGNTIYF. The complete variable domain, with remaining parts taken from reference TRBV2 and TRBJ1-3, reads EPEVTQTPSHQVTQMGQEVILRCVPISNHLYFYWYRQILGQKVEFLVSFYNNEISEKSEIFDDQFSVERPDGSNFTLKIRSTKLEDSAMYFCASSQRDSGSGNTIYFGEGSWLTVV.

The chain combines TRBV25-1 with TRBJ1-3; unclear D gene. Germline V gene data show CDR1 as MGHDK and CDR2 as SYGVNS. The CDR3 is made up of 15 amino acids. V dropped 3 bases and J dropped 0 bases, with 9 bases sitting between them. CDR3 protein: CASSDTRSSGNTIYF. CDR3 DNA sequence: TGTGCCAGCAGTGACACCCGGAGCTCTGGAAACACCATATATTTT.

This chain links TRBV7-3 with TRBJ2-1; the match to TRBD2 covers 7 bases. With 5 bases clipped from V and 4 bases from J, the junction kept 8 bases outside the gene matches. The CDR3 is 15 amino acids. CDR1 and CDR2 (germline): SGHTA, FQGTGA. The CDR3 DNA reads as TGTGCCAGCAGCGATTCGGGGGGATGGTACAATGAGCAGTTCTTC. Protein sequence: CASSDSGGWYNEQFF.

This rearrangement joins TRBV15 to TRBJ2-1; 8 nucleotides match TRBD2. Germline V gives CDR1 LNHNV, CDR2 YYDKDF (reference sequence). This CDR3 spans 17 amino acids. The V gene end was trimmed by 1 base and the J gene end by 2 bases; junction bases not matched to a gene: 7. This chain's CDR3 is CATSRVREGGPYNEQFF. CDR3 coding DNA: TGTGCCACCAGCAGAGTCCGGGAGGGAGGGCCCTACAATGAGCAGTTCTTC.

The rearrangement links TRBV19 to TRBJ1-1; 7 positions match TRBD1. With 5 bases clipped from V and 4 bases from J, the junction kept 7 bases outside the gene matches. This CDR3 has 14 residues. Germline CDR1 reads LNHDA; CDR2 reads SQIVND (reference sequence). CDR3: CASSYRAGGTEAFF. In nucleotides, the CDR3 is TGTGCCAGTAGTTACAGGGCAGGGGGCACTGAAGCTTTCTTT.

The chain recombines TRBV5-1 with TRBJ2-5; TRBD2 matches at 10 bases. Unmatched junction bases numbered 6, after V lost 5 bases and J lost 5 bases. The germline V gene has CDR1 SGHRS and CDR2 YFSETQ. There are 14 residues in the CDR3. The CDR3 region has the DNA TGCGCCAGCAGTCCGAGCGGGAGGGGTGAGACCCAGTACTTC. Translating gives CASSPSGRGETQYF.